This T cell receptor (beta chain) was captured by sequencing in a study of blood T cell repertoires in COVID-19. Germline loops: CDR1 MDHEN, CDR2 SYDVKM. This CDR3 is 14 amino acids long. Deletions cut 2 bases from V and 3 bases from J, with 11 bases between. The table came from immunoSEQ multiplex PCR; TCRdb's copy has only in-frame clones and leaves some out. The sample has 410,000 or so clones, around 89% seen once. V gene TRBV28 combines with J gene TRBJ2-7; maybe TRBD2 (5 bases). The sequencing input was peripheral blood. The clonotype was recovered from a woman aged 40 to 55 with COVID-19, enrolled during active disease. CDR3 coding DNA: TGTGCCAGCAGTTTAGAGGGCCTAGGCTACGAGCAGTACTTC. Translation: CASSLEGLGYEQYF.